This entry lists 9 T cell receptor beta chains sequenced from one sample in a study of CD8+CD57+ T cells in acquired aplastic anemia. Profiling that covered TCR beta VDJ and CDR3 relied on genomic DNA as its template. TCRdb recomputed calls from the reads with MiXCR, one row per CDR3 protein. The sample holds under 500,000 distinct CDR3 sequences, more than 25% seen once. All sequencing subjects had displayed CD8+CD57+ cell expansion on flow cytometry. Sequencing input: sorted CD4+, CD8+, or CD8+CD57+ T cells (not recorded which) from PBMCs. The receptors come from a human donor with aplastic anemia.

The count of this clonotype is one. A clone one base away is much larger, so this may be a read error. The V gene is TRBV7-6, the J gene TRBJ1-2; D perhaps matches TRBD1 (6 bases). Germline CDR1 is SGHVS and CDR2 is FNYEAQ. The CDR3 contains 15 residues. V lost 3 bases and J lost 0, with 11 bases in between. CDR3 residues: CASSFFRGTNYGYTF. The CDR3, as DNA: TGTGCCAGCAGCTTTTTCAGGGGAACTAACTATGGCTACACCTTC.

This clonotype was seen repeatedly, ten times or more. The V and J genes are TRBV24-1 and TRBJ1-1; no clear D gene. CDR1 and CDR2 (germline): KGHDR, SFDVKD. The V gene lost 5 bases and the J gene lost 2 bases, with 8 bases spanning the gap. This CDR3 contains 13 residues. The CDR3 loop is CATSARANTEAFF. In DNA form, the CDR3 reads TGTGCCACCAGTGCCCGGGCCAACACTGAAGCTTTCTTT.

This rearrangement joins TRBV11-2 to TRBJ1-1, with TRBD1 identical over 8 bases. Germline lookup yields CDR1 SGHAT and CDR2 FQNNGV. J was trimmed by 7 bases and V by 2 bases; bases with no gene match: 6. There are 14 residues in the CDR3. Here the CDR3 DNA reads TGTGCCAGCAGCTTAAACCGCGGGACAGGTGAAGCTTTCTTT. Protein sequence: CASSLNRGTGEAFF.

In regard to this clonotype: This could be a read error, since a much larger clone is one nucleotide away. The V gene is TRBV2, the J gene TRBJ1-2; a weak D match, TRBD1 (5 bases). V was pared by 0 bases and J by 7 bases, with 9 bases between. The CDR3 length is 13 residues. Germline assignment: CDR1 SNHLY and CDR2 FYNNEI. CDR3 bases: TGTGCCAGCAGTGAAGCAGGGGAAGGTGGCTACACCTTC. Amino acid sequence: CASSEAGEGGYTF.

This clonotype was observed a handful of times. The chain recombines TRBV11-1 with TRBJ1-1; D is undetermined. Trimming shortened V by 0 bases and J by 0 bases, and 8 bases separated the two germline ends. The CDR3 consists of 15 residues. Germline V CDR1 and CDR2: SGHAT, FQDESV (reference sequence). DNA for the CDR3: TGTGCCAGCAGCTTAGCAGGGCCAGTGAACACTGAAGCTTTCTTT. It yields the protein CASSLAGPVNTEAFF. Supplemented by reference TRBV11-1 and TRBJ1-1, the full variable domain reads EAEVAQSPRYKITEKSQAVAFWCDPISGHATLYWYRQILGQGPELLVQFQDESVVDDSQLPKDRFSAERLKGVDSTLKIQPAELGDSAMYLCASSLAGPVNTEAFFGQGTRLTVV.

This clonotype was seen repeatedly, ten times or more. This sequence joins TRBV9 and TRBJ1-6; D gene uncertain. V lost 2 bases to trimming and J lost 10 bases, with 10 bases between them. The CDR3 has 13 residues. In germline, CDR1 is SGDLS, CDR2 YYNGEE. CDR3 protein: CASSVSGRSPLHF. In DNA form, the CDR3 reads TGTGCCAGCAGCGTGAGTGGTAGATCACCCCTCCACTTT. Using reference TRBV9 and TRBJ1-6 for the parts outside the CDR3, the full variable domain is DSGVTQTPKHLITATGQRVTLRCSPRSGDLSVYWYQQSLDQGLQFLIQYYNGEERAKGNILERFSAQQFPDLHSELNLSSLELGDSALYFCASSVSGRSPLHFGNGTRLTVT.

This clonotype has just a few counts. The chain uses TRBV20-1 and TRBJ2-1, with D possibly being TRBD2 (6 bases). Trimming removed 1 base at V and 4 bases at J, with 14 bases between. Germline V gene lookup returns CDR1 DFQATT and CDR2 SNEGSKA (reference sequence). This CDR3 is 15 amino acids long. CDR3 sequence: CSARAFDSGYNEQFF. As DNA, the CDR3 is TGCAGTGCTAGAGCGTTTGACAGCGGGTACAATGAGCAGTTCTTC.

This clonotype was detected ten times or more. The J gene is TRBJ1-2, the V gene TRBV2, with D unresolved. The V end lost 5 bases, the J end lost 4 bases, and 11 bases lay between the germline ends. Germline V gene lookup returns CDR1 SNHLY and CDR2 FYNNEI. The length of the CDR3 is 13 residues. The CDR3 DNA reads TGTGCCAGCAGTTCTGAATCAACCTATGGCTACACCTTC. Its translation: CASSSESTYGYTF.

As concerns this clonotype: Possible read error: a much larger clone is one base away. This chain links TRBV14 with TRBJ1-6, with a tentative D call TRBD1 (5 bases). Germline assignment: CDR1 SGHDN and CDR2 FVKESK. The CDR3 sequence is 15 residues long. Trimming shortened V by 2 bases and J by 9 bases, and 14 bases separated the two germline ends. In nucleotides, the CDR3 is TGTGCCAGCAGCCAAAGGGCCGGGGCACGTTCACCCCTCCACTTT. This encodes CASSQRAGARSPLHF.